This passage covers 28 T cell receptor beta chains from one sample sequenced in a study of type 1 regulatory T cells. The antigens of these receptors remain unknown. One entry per CDR3 protein, called by TCRdb with MiXCR from the reads. The repertoire holds about 62,000 distinct CDR3 sequences, with 62% as singletons. Sequenced input: cultured non-Tr1 T cells, either the whole culture or a sorted T cell fraction (not recorded which). All receptors come from a human donor in good health.

This clonotype was found a few times. The chain employs TRBV9 and TRBJ2-3; a possible D gene is TRBD1 (6 bases). In germline, CDR1 is SGDLS, CDR2 YYNGEE. V lost 1 base and J lost 9, with 18 bases in between. CDR3 length equals 15 residues. CDR3 amino acids: CASSVSQGQADTQYF. CDR3 sequence (DNA): TGTGCCAGCAGCGTATCTCAGGGGCAGGCTGACACGCAGTATTTT.

Comments on this clonotype: The junction and the germline gene differ at one end; a read error may be behind it. The chain employs TRBV27 and TRBJ2-5; 8 nucleotides match TRBD1. Germline CDR1 reads MNHEY; CDR2 reads SMNVEV (reference sequence). CDR3 size: 15 residues. The CDR3 loop reads CASSSGQGHRETQYF. The CDR3 region has the DNA TGTGCTAGCAGCTCCGGACAGGGTCATCGGGAGACCCAGTACTTC.

The chain joins TRBV6-2 or TRBV6-3 to TRBJ2-3; D not resolved. Looked up from germline, CDR1 is MNHEY and CDR2 is SVGEGT. The CDR3 covers 11 residues. Trimming removed 2 bases at V and 5 bases at J, with 2 bases between. The CDR3 DNA reads TGTGCCAGCAGTTACGTAGATACGCAGTATTTT. This encodes CASSYVDTQYF.

This clonotype has just a few counts. J is TRBJ2-1 and V is TRBV5-4; no clear D gene. The CDR3 length is 12 residues. Trimming shortened V by 0 bases and J by 12 bases, and 10 bases separated the two germline ends. Per germline, CDR1 SGHNT and CDR2 YYREEE (reference sequence). CDR3 nucleotide sequence: TGTGCCAGCAGCTTGGAAGGATTTGGGCAGTTCTTC. Translated: CASSLEGFGQFF.

The rearrangement joins TRBV5-5 to TRBJ2-3; TRBD2 matches at 12 bases. Trimming at V came to 4 bases and at J to 3 bases, leaving 6 bases not matched to a gene. Germline V gene data show CDR1 as SGHKS and CDR2 as YYEKEE (reference sequence). This CDR3 is built from 16 residues. The CDR3: CASSPVLAGGTDTQYF. The CDR3 DNA follows: TGTGCCAGCAGCCCGGTCCTAGCGGGAGGGACAGATACGCAGTATTTT.

V and J are TRBV20-1 and TRBJ2-2; the D gene is possibly TRBD1 (5 bases). The V end was cut by 4 bases, the J end by 6 bases, with 9 bases between. The germline V gene encodes CDR1 DFQATT and CDR2 SNEGSKA (reference sequence). This CDR3 has 12 amino acids. This CDR3 reads CSAKGSPGELFF. The CDR3 region has the DNA TGCAGTGCTAAGGGGTCCCCCGGGGAGCTGTTTTTT.

This chain uses TRBV3-1 with TRBJ2-4; D is tentatively TRBD1 or TRBD2 (5 bases each). The CDR3 has 14 amino acids. Trimming pared 3 bases from V and 8 bases from J, leaving 14 bases between. Germline CDR1 LGHDT, CDR2 YNNKEL (reference sequence). Here the CDR3 reads CASSHSMRGHIQYF. DNA of the CDR3: TGTGCCAGCAGCCATTCCATGAGGGGACACATTCAGTACTTC. Full variable domain (outside the CDR3, taken from reference TRBV3-1 and TRBJ2-4): DTAVSQTPKYLVTQMGNDKSIKCEQNLGHDTMYWYKQDSKKFLKIMFSYNNKELIINETVPNRFSPKSPDKAHLNLHINSLELGDSAVYFCASSHSMRGHIQYFGAGTRLSVL.

The rearrangement joins TRBV7-2 to TRBJ2-4; a weak D match, TRBD2 (5 bases). The V and J ends lost 4 bases and 0 bases respectively, with 13 bases between them. The CDR3 is 16 residues long. CDR1 and CDR2 from the germline V gene are SGHTA and FQGNSA. CDR3 in DNA: TGTGCCAGCAGCTCCCCGGGGTCGCTAGCCAAAAACATTCAGTACTTC. It codes for CASSSPGSLAKNIQYF.

This clonotype appeared many times. The CDR3 DNA reads TGCGCCAGCAGCATCGGGCCTAGCGGGATGGGCACAGATACGCAGTATTTT. Translating it yields CASSIGPSGMGTDTQYF. This chain joins TRBV5-1 and TRBJ2-3, with 9 bases lining up with TRBD2. CDR3 length equals 17 residues. V shed 4 bases and J 1 base; nucleotides not matched to a gene: 10. The germline V gene encodes CDR1 SGHRS and CDR2 YFSETQ.

The chain recombines TRBV7-2 with TRBJ2-3; a weak D match, TRBD2 (7 bases). The length of the CDR3 is 15 residues. Trimming pared 5 bases from V and 3 bases from J, leaving 15 bases between. CDR1 SGHTA and CDR2 FQGNSA come from the germline V gene. This CDR3 reads CASSPAGAWTDTQYF. The DNA for the CDR3 is TGTGCCAGCAGCCCCGCGGGGGCCTGGACAGATACGCAGTATTTT.

V is TRBV5-1 and J is TRBJ2-3, with D tentatively TRBD2 (5 bases). Trimming removed 4 bases from V and 4 bases from J, with 19 bases in between. CDR3 length: 16 amino acids. Germline assignment: CDR1 SGHRS and CDR2 YFSETQ. DNA for the CDR3: TGCGCCAGCAGCCCTACCGGGAAACAACTCGCAGATACGCAGTATTTT. It is translated as CASSPTGKQLADTQYF. Full variable domain (missing parts from reference TRBV5-1 and TRBJ2-3): KAGVTQTPRYLIKTRGQQVTLSCSPISGHRSVSWYQQTPGQGLQFLFEYFSETQRNKGNFPGRFSGRQFSNSRSEMNVSTLELGDSALYLCASSPTGKQLADTQYFGPGTRLTVL.

The DNA for the CDR3 is TGTGCCAGCAGCCAAGATAGGTCGGGAGCCAAAAACATTCAGTACTTC. This translates into CASSQDRSGAKNIQYF. V is TRBV3-1 and J is TRBJ2-4; D unclear. Per germline, CDR1 LGHDT and CDR2 YNNKEL (reference sequence). This CDR3 is 16 amino acids long. Deletions cut 0 bases from V and 0 bases from J, with 9 bases between.

CDR3 loop: CASSGGEGRGNIQYF. CDR3 sequence (DNA): TGCGCCAGCAGCGGAGGCGAGGGTCGGGGAAACATTCAGTACTTC. The chain uses TRBV5-1 and TRBJ2-4; possibly TRBD2 for D (5 bases). The CDR3 extends over 15 amino acids. Germline loops: CDR1 SGHRS, CDR2 YFSETQ. Between the trimmed V and J ends, which lost 4 bases and 6 bases, there was a span of 17 bases.

The chain is built from TRBV5-6 and TRBJ1-1; TRBD1 is a possible D gene (6 bases). V lost 4 bases and J lost 7, with 8 bases in between. Germline lookup yields CDR1 SGHDT and CDR2 YYEEEE. This CDR3 is 11 amino acids long. For the CDR3, the DNA is TGTGCCAGCAGCCTGGACAGTGAAGCTTTCTTT. Amino acid sequence: CASSLDSEAFF.

The chain employs TRBV27 and TRBJ1-4, with D unclear. Trimming cost V 8 bases and J 5 bases, with 15 bases left between them. The germline gives CDR1 MNHEY, CDR2 SMNVEV (reference sequence). This CDR3 is built from 14 residues. The CDR3 nucleotides are TGTGCCAGCGGAAGAGGCCAGGCGAATGAAAAACTGTTTTTT. This gives the protein CASGRGQANEKLFF. The full variable domain, rest sourced from reference TRBV27 and TRBJ1-4, is EAQVTQNPRYLITVTGKKLTVTCSQNMNHEYMSWYRQDPGLGLRQIYYSMNVEVTDKGDVPEGYKVSRKEKRNFPLILESPSPNQTSLYFCASGRGQANEKLFFGSGTQLSVL.

The chain joins TRBV4-1 to TRBJ2-5; TRBD2 matches 16 bases. Germline V gene data show CDR1 as MGHRA and CDR2 as YSYEKL. The CDR3 covers 19 residues. The trim removed 1 base at V and 5 bases at J, leaving 10 bases unmatched. Written as DNA, the CDR3 is TGCGCCAGCAGCCAAGGATCCGGGACTAGCGGGAGGGCGTGGGAGACCCAGTACTTC. Protein: CASSQGSGTSGRAWETQYF.

There are a few counts of this clonotype. The rearrangement uses TRBV5-5 and TRBJ2-3; weak D call: TRBD2 (6 bases). The CDR3 is 16 residues long. Germline-derived CDR1 and CDR2 are SGHKS and YYEKEE (reference sequence). V was pared by 4 bases and J by 3 bases, with 18 bases between. Here the CDR3 DNA reads TGTGCCAGCAGCCCTTTAGGCGGGATCGGGACAGATACGCAGTATTTT. It yields the protein CASSPLGGIGTDTQYF.

The chain is built from TRBV11-3 and TRBJ1-3, with D unresolved. The CDR3 extends over 15 amino acids. Trimming cost V 5 bases and J 0 bases, with 11 bases left between them. CDR1 is SGHNT and CDR2 is YENEEA in the germline V gene. CDR3 DNA sequence: TGTGCCAGCAGCCAGCGTGGGAGCTCTGGAAACACCATATATTTT. Its protein is CASSQRGSSGNTIYF.

The V gene is TRBV20-1, the J gene TRBJ1-5, with unresolved D. V was trimmed by 3 bases and J by 0 bases, leaving 12 bases between them. The germline gives CDR1 DFQATT, CDR2 SNEGSKA (reference sequence). The CDR3 is made up of 15 amino acids. The CDR3 nucleotides read TGCAGTGCTAGTAACAGCGACATTAGCAATCAGCCCCAGCATTTT. It codes for CSASNSDISNQPQHF.

The chain recombines TRBV18 with TRBJ2-7; 9 bases map to TRBD2. Germline values: CDR1 KGHSH, CDR2 LQKENI. This CDR3 spans 16 amino acids. V trimming: 0 bases; J trimming: 4 bases; junction bases outside the gene matches: 7. The CDR3 protein is CASSPPGLAGLYEQYF. The CDR3 DNA follows: TGTGCCAGCTCACCACCAGGGCTAGCGGGACTGTACGAGCAGTACTTC.

V and J are TRBV6-6 and TRBJ2-1, with 14 bases that match TRBD2. The CDR3 contains 14 residues. J was trimmed by 9 bases and V by 6 bases; bases with no gene match: 4. Germline-derived CDR1 and CDR2 are MNHNY and SVGAGI (reference sequence). CDR3 DNA: TGTGCCAGCAGAGGGACTAGCGGGAGCGTTGAGCAGTTCTTC. Its translation: CASRGTSGSVEQFF.

The rearrangement uses TRBV11-3 and TRBJ1-5, with unresolved D. The CDR3 loop spans 15 amino acids. Trimming pared 4 bases from V and 3 bases from J, leaving 13 bases between. The V gene's germline CDR1 is SGHNT and CDR2 YENEEA. CDR3 in amino acids: CASSCDESPNQPQHF. The CDR3, as DNA: TGTGCCAGCAGCTGCGATGAATCCCCCAATCAGCCCCAGCATTTT.

The chain employs TRBV20-1 and TRBJ2-3; 10 bases are a match to TRBD2. There are 16 residues in the CDR3. V was pared by 3 bases and J by 4 bases, with 10 bases of the junction left unmatched. Per the germline V gene, CDR1 is DFQATT and CDR2 is SNEGSKA (reference sequence). In nucleotides, the CDR3 is TGCAGTGCTAGTCCGCCTCTAGCGGGAGCGGCAGATACGCAGTATTTT. It translates to CSASPPLAGAADTQYF.

This chain uses TRBV20-1 with TRBJ2-1, with 16 bases that match TRBD2. Germline V gene sequence: CDR1 DFQATT, CDR2 SNEGSKA (reference sequence). The CDR3 is 15 amino acids. V trimming: 6 bases; J trimming: 9 bases; junction bases outside the gene matches: 8. CDR3 in amino acids: CSAAGLAGGPGEQFF. DNA for the CDR3: TGCAGTGCCGCGGGACTAGCGGGAGGGCCGGGTGAGCAGTTCTTC.

J is TRBJ2-7 and V is TRBV4-1; 13 nucleotides line up with TRBD2. With 4 bases clipped from V and 4 bases from J, the junction kept 4 bases outside the gene matches. Germline lookup yields CDR1 MGHRA and CDR2 YSYEKL. The CDR3 contains 15 residues. CDR3 nucleotides: TGCGCCAGCAGCCCGGGACTAGCGGGGTTATACGAGCAGTACTTC. This gives the protein CASSPGLAGLYEQYF.

The V and J genes are TRBV11-2 and TRBJ2-7, with D unresolved. This CDR3 is built from 13 residues. The germline V gene has CDR1 SGHAT and CDR2 FQNNGV. V was pared by 4 bases and J by 3 bases, with 10 bases between. CDR3 residues: CASSSLRGYEQYF. The CDR3 nucleotides are TGTGCCAGCAGCTCCCTGCGCGGCTACGAGCAGTACTTC.

The chain has TRBV18 and TRBJ2-7; TRBD2 aligns across 7 bases. The V gene end was trimmed by 2 bases and the J gene end by 2 bases; junction bases not matched to a gene: 21. Germline V gene data show CDR1 as KGHSH and CDR2 as LQKENI. This CDR3 has 20 amino acids. The CDR3 spells CASSPSSGGREGGATYEQYF. In DNA, the CDR3 is TGTGCCAGCTCACCAAGTTCGGGGGGTCGCGAGGGCGGGGCCACCTACGAGCAGTACTTC.

The chain is built from TRBV5-1 and TRBJ1-4, with TRBD1 as a possible D gene (5 bases). CDR1 is SGHRS, CDR2 YFSETQ, per germline. The CDR3 contains 14 residues. Trimming took off 0 bases at V and 7 bases at J, with 10 bases between the two ends. The CDR3 nucleotides read TGCGCCAGCAGCTTGGTCGGGGACGGTGAAAAACTGTTTTTT. Its translation is CASSLVGDGEKLFF. Based on the CDR3 plus reference TRBV5-1 and TRBJ1-4, the full variable domain is KAGVTQTPRYLIKTRGQQVTLSCSPISGHRSVSWYQQTPGQGLQFLFEYFSETQRNKGNFPGRFSGRQFSNSRSEMNVSTLELGDSALYLCASSLVGDGEKLFFGSGTQLSVL.